These T cell receptor beta chains were read from a single sample in a study of early T cells in non-severe SARS-CoV-2 infection. One entry per CDR3 protein, called by TCRdb with MiXCR from the 5' RACE reads. The sample yields tens of thousands of distinct CDR3 sequences, 13% to 15% seen once. The material sequenced was whole blood, taken at baseline. These receptors were collected from an adult who was a healthcare worker with PCR-confirmed SARS-CoV-2 infection or an uninfected control (not recorded which). The CDR3 runs from the conserved cysteine through the conserved F or W. Clone size is given for some rows only: seen once, a few or many times, or a class if the clone is expanded.

v_gene | abundance | CDR3aa
TRBV18 | many | CASSPSVMNTEAFF
TRBV20-1 | - | CSARDPGTRGEKLFF
TRBV18 | - | CASSPTVGTGRIIAPYEQYF
TRBV20-1 | - | CSARGPGAIELFF
TRBV12-3/TRBV12-4 | - | CASSFRRRIFMNTEAFF
TRBV28 | - | CASSLMKAHQHF
TRBV6-5 | - | CASRGQGRDEQFF
TRBV7-6 | - | CASSVGQGHSGANVLTF
TRBV15 | few | CATSRARRGSYNEQFF
TRBV29-1 | few | CSVAQGAGETQYF
TRBV29-1 | many | CSVVGGNTEAFF
TRBV28 | many | CASSPTPDRGSGEQYF
TRBV3-1 | - | CASSRTGSSYGYTF
TRBV5-1 | few | CASRRELPGANVLTF
TRBV12-3/TRBV12-4 | few | CASGHSGEREYADTQYF
TRBV28 | - | CASSFGENEQFF
TRBV11-3 | many | CASSFRNTGELFF
TRBV3-1 | - | CASSQQGVANVLTF
TRBV20-1 | few | CSARDPRDGLGTQYF
TRBV2 | few | CASSEGAGRLYEQYF
TRBV30 | - | CANAEAGTGELFF
TRBV5-1 | - | CASSLEGTGGHEQYF
TRBV7-3 | - | CASSLAGLSGANVLTF
TRBV2 | few | CASSLTGGYNEQFF
TRBV21-1 | few | CASRNSLRAGSGANVLTF
TRBV5-4 | - | CASSLAGQGRETQYF
TRBV7-3 | few | CASSLTQSTDTQYF
TRBV18 | - | CASSPLADTEAFF
TRBV28 | - | CASQGAYEQYF
TRBV28 | many | CASSSSRFLLEAFF
TRBV19 | few | CATSGTGDEKLFF
TRBV18 | many | CASFKVGQCQTPQHF
TRBV5-8 | many | CASSLNPLPTEAFF
TRBV5-6 | once | CASSLAGIQYF
TRBV28 | many | CASSSSGGGTYEQYF
TRBV28 | many | CASSLDHEDKYRYF
TRBV27 | - | CASGNRGEKLFF
TRBV4-1 | - | CASSQEPRYNEQFF
TRBV15 | - | CATSRDYGSGNNEQFF
TRBV18 | - | CASSRTSQETQYF
TRBV3-1 | many | CASSPGPKSPLHF
TRBV28 | many | CASTVTAAGANVLTF
TRBV11-2 | many | CASSLEPPGWAGVEETQYF
TRBV6-6 | - | CASTILAGELFF
TRBV6-2/TRBV6-3 | many | CASRPRGTNEKLFF
TRBV28 | many | CASSQLDRVWYEQYF